This T cell receptor (beta chain) is from a study of identifying expanded T cells in peripheral blood. The CDR3 has 13 amino acids. Germline assignment: CDR1 ENHRY and CDR2 SYGVKD. Trimming left V 0 bases short and J 5 bases short, with 8 bases between. Assay used: immunoSEQ multiplex PCR; TCRdb lists only in-frame clones, some missing. The sample consists of fewer than 65,000 clones, around 87% of them appearing once. Healthy donors had no documented immune events, such as infections, while sampled. The sample comprised blood. This sequence originates from a person between 18 and 69 years old in good health. This chain joins TRBV10-3 and TRBJ2-7; D remains unclear. The CDR3: CAISESQLDEQYF. The CDR3 DNA reads TGTGCCATCAGTGAGTCCCAGCTGGACGAGCAGTACTTC.